The next 31 T cell receptor beta chains were all read from a single sample in a study of blood T cell repertoires in COVID-19. Some clones are missing from TCRdb's copy, which holds only in-frame ones; the method was immunoSEQ multiplex PCR. This table has about 200,000 clones, approximately 83% appearing once. The sequenced sample consisted of peripheral blood. All receptors come from a man in his forties with acute or convalescent COVID-19.

The rearrangement joins TRBV5-1 to TRBJ1-3; possible D gene TRBD1, 5 bases. Between the trimmed V and J ends, which lost 4 bases and 2 bases, there was a span of 10 bases. CDR3 length: 14 amino acids. Germline assignment: CDR1 SGHRS and CDR2 YFSETQ. The CDR3: CASSLDSTGNTIYF. Here the CDR3 DNA reads TGCGCCAGCAGCCTCGACAGCACTGGAAACACCATATATTTT.

The rearrangement uses TRBV19 and TRBJ2-1; tentative D call: TRBD2 (7 bases). The CDR3 is 16 amino acids. Germline CDR1 reads LNHDA; CDR2 reads SQIVND (reference sequence). Deletions cut 4 bases from V and 7 bases from J, with 20 bases between. The DNA for the CDR3 is TGTGCCAGTAGTAAATCCGGGGGGCGCGGGAAAAATGAGCAGTTCTTC. It translates to CASSKSGGRGKNEQFF.

This clone was observed a single time. J is TRBJ1-2 and V is TRBV3-1 (or the pseudogene TRBV3-2), with D perhaps TRBD1 (6 bases). V was pared by 4 bases and J by 6 bases, with 12 bases between. The CDR3 length is 13 residues. CDR1 and CDR2 from the germline V gene are LGHDT and YNNKEL (reference sequence). The CDR3 here is CASSPPGGHGYTF. The CDR3 DNA reads as TGTGCCAGCAGCCCCCCGGGGGGCCATGGCTACACCTTC.

The J gene is TRBJ2-7, the V gene TRBV5-1; tentative D call: TRBD1 (6 bases). Germline values: CDR1 SGHRS, CDR2 YFSETQ. This CDR3 spans 14 amino acids. Trimming removed 0 bases from V and 3 bases from J, with 10 bases in between. CDR3 region: CASSLEYRDYEQYF. In DNA form, the CDR3 reads TGCGCCAGCAGCTTGGAGTACAGGGACTACGAGCAGTACTTC.

This sequence joins TRBV7-2 and TRBJ1-5; TRBD1 aligns across 7 bases. Per germline, CDR1 SGHTA and CDR2 FQGNSA. V trimming: 6 bases; J trimming: 4 bases; junction bases outside the gene matches: 3. The length of the CDR3 is 13 residues. The CDR3 is CASRQGPNQPQHF. CDR3 nucleotides: TGTGCCAGCAGACAGGGGCCAAATCAGCCCCAGCATTTT.

V gene TRBV6-6 combines with J gene TRBJ2-3; D remains unclear. Trimming took 5 bases from V and 5 from J, leaving 8 bases between them. CDR3 length: 12 amino acids. Germline-derived CDR1 and CDR2 are MNHNY and SVGAGI (reference sequence). CDR3: CASSPSGDTQYF. For the CDR3, the DNA is TGTGCCAGCAGTCCCTCGGGAGATACGCAGTATTTT.

The table lists this clone with a count of one. This rearrangement joins TRBV9 to TRBJ1-6, with 10 bases aligning to TRBD1. The junction had 4 bases not matched to a gene; V was cut back by 0 bases and J by 10 bases. CDR1 SGDLS and CDR2 YYNGEE come from the germline V gene. The CDR3 extends over 15 amino acids. In DNA, the CDR3 is TGTGCCAGCAGCGTAGGTGGGACAGGGGACTCACCCCTCCACTTT. It is translated as CASSVGGTGDSPLHF.

The V call is TRBV29-1, the J call TRBJ1-5; TRBD1 might be the D (6 bases). This CDR3 region has 13 residues. Germline loops: CDR1 SQVTM, CDR2 ANQGSEA. Trimming removed 7 bases from V and 4 bases from J, with 14 bases in between. The CDR3 bases are TGCAGCGGCTCACAGGGCCAAAATCAGCCCCAGCATTTT. Translation gives CSGSQGQNQPQHF.

J is TRBJ1-1 and V is TRBV6-6; 7 bases match TRBD1. V was pared by 2 bases and J by 3 bases, with 3 bases of the junction left unmatched. The CDR3 sequence is 14 residues long. Germline assignment: CDR1 MNHNY and CDR2 SVGAGI (reference sequence). The CDR3 here is CASSYIDRDTEAFF. CDR3 sequence (DNA): TGTGCCAGCAGTTACATAGACAGGGACACTGAAGCTTTCTTT.

The chain combines TRBV10-3 with TRBJ2-3; TRBD1 aligns across 11 bases. Trimming cost V 4 bases and J 3 bases; bases outside gene matches: 3. This CDR3 has 15 amino acids. From germline, CDR1 is ENHRY and CDR2 SYGVKD. The CDR3 region is CAISVGTGGTDTQYF. The CDR3 DNA reads TGTGCCATCAGTGTTGGGACAGGGGGGACAGATACGCAGTATTTT.

The gene calls are TRBV27 and TRBJ1-6, with 7 bases that match TRBD1. CDR3 length: 14 residues. Per germline, CDR1 MNHEY and CDR2 SMNVEV (reference sequence). Trimming removed 6 bases from V and 10 bases from J; junction bases left unmatched: 9. CDR3: CASRPPGQNSPLHF. The CDR3 DNA is TGTGCCAGCAGGCCTCCGGGACAGAACTCACCCCTCCACTTT.

This clone occurred once. The chain carries TRBV28 and TRBJ1-1, with 8 positions matching TRBD1. The V gene end was trimmed by 6 bases and the J gene end by 0 bases; junction bases not matched to a gene: 24. CDR3 length equals 21 residues. Germline lookup yields CDR1 MDHEN and CDR2 SYDVKM. The CDR3 spells CASSSHVAGGEFLLMNTEAFF. In DNA form, the CDR3 reads TGTGCCAGCAGCTCCCACGTGGCAGGGGGCGAGTTTTTGCTAATGAACACTGAAGCTTTCTTT.

The genes are TRBV2 and TRBJ2-1, with TRBD1 identical over 8 bases. V was clipped by 6 bases and J by 9 bases; unmatched bases: 7. The germline CDR1 and CDR2 sequences are SNHLY and FYNNEI. The CDR3 extends over 13 amino acids. This chain's CDR3 is CASSGDRGREQFF. CDR3 nucleotides: TGTGCCAGCAGCGGAGACAGGGGCCGTGAGCAGTTCTTC.

This clone was counted between two and nine times. The CDR3 DNA reads TGTGCCAGCAGCTTCGACATCGGTTATCCCCGCGACCCTACAGTAGATACGCAGTATTTT. It translates to CASSFDIGYPRDPTVDTQYF. The rearrangement joins TRBV7-6 to TRBJ2-3; D remains ambiguous. The CDR3 extends over 20 amino acids. Germline CDR1 is SGHVS and CDR2 is FNYEAQ. V shed 3 bases and J shed 5 bases, with 30 bases lying between them.

This clone was picked up a small number of times. This chain uses TRBV5-1 with TRBJ2-7, with 10 bases that match TRBD2. Germline loops: CDR1 SGHRS, CDR2 YFSETQ. The length of the CDR3 is 15 residues. V shed 2 bases and J 3 bases; nucleotides not matched to a gene: 5. This CDR3 is CASSFSGRSGYEQYF. As DNA, the CDR3 is TGCGCCAGCAGCTTTAGCGGGAGGTCGGGCTACGAGCAGTACTTC.

The chain couples TRBV20-1 to TRBJ2-7; D possibly corresponds to TRBD1 (5 bases). Trimming left V 4 bases short and J 1 base short, with 5 bases between. The CDR3 is 11 residues long. Per the germline V gene, CDR1 is DFQATT and CDR2 is SNEGSKA (reference sequence). The CDR3 bases are TGCAGTGCTACAGGGTCCTACGAGCAGTACTTC. Its translation is CSATGSYEQYF.

This clone came up once. This chain joins TRBV27 and TRBJ2-2, with D maybe TRBD2 (6 bases). Trimming pared 3 bases from V and 5 bases from J, leaving 16 bases between. CDR3 length: 16 amino acids. Germline V gives CDR1 MNHEY, CDR2 SMNVEV (reference sequence). The CDR3 DNA reads as TGTGCCAGCAGTTTCGGTCGGGTTAGCGGTACCGGGGAGCTGTTTTTT. It translates to CASSFGRVSGTGELFF.

The chain has TRBV16 and TRBJ2-3, with D possibly being TRBD1 (6 bases). Germline V lookup: CDR1 KGHSY, CDR2 FQNENV. The CDR3 runs 13 residues. V was clipped by 1 base and J by 5 bases, with 7 bases between them. The CDR3: CASSQFRGDTQYF. The CDR3 DNA reads TGTGCCAGCAGCCAATTCAGGGGAGATACGCAGTATTTT.

The chain combines TRBV6-5 with TRBJ1-3, with no clear D. Trimming pared 0 bases from V and 0 bases from J, leaving 9 bases between. This CDR3 has 16 amino acids. Looked up from germline, CDR1 is MNHEY and CDR2 is SVGAGI. This CDR3 reads CASSYSNSLSGNTIYF. CDR3 sequence (DNA): TGTGCCAGCAGTTACTCGAACAGCCTCTCTGGAAACACCATATATTTT.

V usage is TRBV11-2 and J usage is TRBJ1-6, with D tentatively TRBD1 (6 bases). Trimming cost V 3 bases and J 5 bases, with 11 bases left between them. This CDR3 contains 15 residues. Germline V lookup: CDR1 SGHAT, CDR2 FQNNGV. The CDR3 coding sequence is TGTGCCAGCAGCTTGCGACAGGTTCATAATTCACCCCTCCACTTT. As protein: CASSLRQVHNSPLHF.

This clone was seen a handful of times. V gene TRBV30 combines with J gene TRBJ1-1; perhaps TRBD1 as D (5 bases). The CDR3 runs 14 residues. Trimming left V 7 bases short and J 4 bases short, with 19 bases between. From germline, CDR1 is GTSNPN and CDR2 SVGIG (reference sequence). CDR3 in amino acids: CASHPRAGSTEAFF. The CDR3, as DNA: TGTGCCTCTCACCCCAGGGCCGGGAGCACTGAAGCTTTCTTT.

This chain joins TRBV19 and TRBJ1-5, with 11 bases fitting TRBD1. The CDR3 consists of 15 residues. Germline V gene data show CDR1 as LNHDA and CDR2 as SQIVND (reference sequence). With V trimmed by 7 bases and J by 11 bases, 13 bases remained unmatched. The chain's CDR3 is CASTPGQGALGAQHF. The CDR3 DNA is TGTGCCAGTACCCCCGGACAGGGGGCCCTCGGGGCCCAGCATTTT.

The J gene is TRBJ2-5, the V gene TRBV11-3, with 13 bases lining up with TRBD2. Per germline, CDR1 SGHNT and CDR2 YENEEA. The CDR3 consists of 16 residues. The trim removed 5 bases at V and 5 bases at J, leaving 8 bases unmatched. The chain's CDR3 is CASSLRTSGSVETQYF. CDR3 in DNA: TGTGCCAGCAGCCTCCGGACTAGCGGGAGCGTGGAGACCCAGTACTTC.

V gene TRBV29-1 combines with J gene TRBJ1-6; TRBD1 aligns across 7 bases. Germline lookup yields CDR1 SQVTM and CDR2 ANQGSEA. This CDR3 contains 14 residues. Trimming removed 3 bases from V and 6 bases from J; junction bases left unmatched: 5. The chain's CDR3 is CSVEGGQSNSPLHF. For the CDR3, the DNA is TGCAGCGTTGAGGGGGGACAGTCTAATTCACCCCTCCACTTT.

This clone showed up just once. The chain uses TRBV6-5 and TRBJ1-4; perhaps TRBD1 as D (5 bases). Trimming removed 6 bases from V and 8 bases from J, with 16 bases in between. The CDR3 runs to 14 residues. CDR1 and CDR2 (germline): MNHEY, SVGAGI. CDR3 amino acids: CASRRETGGEKLFF. In DNA, the CDR3 is TGTGCCAGCAGGCGAGAGACGGGGGGAGAAAAACTGTTTTTT.

The rearrangement links TRBV4-2 to TRBJ2-3, with 13 bases fitting TRBD2. The V gene's germline CDR1 is LGHNA and CDR2 YNFKEQ. With 0 bases clipped from V and 14 bases from J, the junction kept 11 bases outside the gene matches. This CDR3 comprises 16 residues. The CDR3 spells CASSQDRGLAGVRVYF. CDR3 coding DNA: TGTGCCAGCAGCCAAGATCGCGGACTAGCGGGAGTTCGGGTGTATTTT.

The J gene is TRBJ1-3, the V gene TRBV7-2, with D perhaps matching TRBD1 (5 bases). With 6 bases removed from V and 0 bases from J, the gap between germline ends came to 12 bases. CDR3 length: 15 residues. Germline V gene data show CDR1 as SGHTA and CDR2 as FQGNSA. The CDR3 sequence: CASSLMGGSGNTIYF. CDR3 coding DNA: TGTGCCAGCAGTCTAATGGGGGGCTCTGGAAACACCATATATTTT.

The V call is TRBV6-2 or TRBV6-3, the J call TRBJ1-5, with D perhaps matching TRBD1 (5 bases). Germline CDR1 reads MNHEY; CDR2 reads SVGEGT. The length of the CDR3 is 15 residues. Trimming cost V 4 bases and J 0 bases, with 10 bases left between them. The CDR3 bases are TGTGCCAGCAGTTCCCCAGGGCTTAGCAATCAGCCCCAGCATTTT. Its protein is CASSSPGLSNQPQHF.

CDR3 in DNA: TGTGCCAGCAGTCAGACAGGAAACACTGAAGCTTTCTTT. Translation: CASSQTGNTEAFF. V is TRBV11-2 and J is TRBJ1-1; TRBD1 might be the D (6 bases). This CDR3 has 13 residues. Trimming pared 6 bases from V and 2 bases from J, leaving 10 bases between. The V gene's germline CDR1 is SGHAT and CDR2 FQNNGV. Full variable domain (missing parts from reference TRBV11-2 and TRBJ1-1): EAGVAQSPRYKIIEKRQSVAFWCNPISGHATLYWYQQILGQGPKLLIQFQNNGVVDDSQLPKDRFSAERLKGVDSTLKIQPAKLEDSAVYLCASSQTGNTEAFFGQGTRLTVV.

The chain uses TRBV5-8 and TRBJ2-1; D uncertain. The CDR3 is 11 amino acids. CDR1 and CDR2 from the germline V gene are SGHTS and YDEGEE. With 4 bases removed from V and 7 bases from J, the gap between germline ends came to 6 bases. CDR3 nucleotides: TGTGCCAGCAGCGCAGGTAATGAGCAGTTCTTC. Translated, it gives CASSAGNEQFF.

The chain couples TRBV5-1 to TRBJ1-3; 8 bases line up with TRBD1. The CDR3 extends over 15 amino acids. The junction had 7 bases not matched to a gene; V was cut back by 4 bases and J by 4 bases. CDR1 is SGHRS, CDR2 YFSETQ, per germline. The CDR3 sequence is CASSTIPGGGNTIYF. In DNA form, the CDR3 reads TGCGCCAGCAGCACCATACCAGGGGGCGGAAACACCATATATTTT.